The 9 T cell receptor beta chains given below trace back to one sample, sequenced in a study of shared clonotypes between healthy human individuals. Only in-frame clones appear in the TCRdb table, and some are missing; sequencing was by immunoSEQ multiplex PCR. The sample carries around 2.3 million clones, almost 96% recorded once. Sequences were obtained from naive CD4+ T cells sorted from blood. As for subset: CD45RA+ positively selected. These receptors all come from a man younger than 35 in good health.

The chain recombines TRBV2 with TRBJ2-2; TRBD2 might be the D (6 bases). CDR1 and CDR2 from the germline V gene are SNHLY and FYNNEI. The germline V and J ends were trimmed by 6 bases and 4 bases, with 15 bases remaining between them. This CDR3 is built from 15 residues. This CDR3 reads CASRWRAGFTGELFF. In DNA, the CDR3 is TGTGCCAGCAGGTGGAGGGCAGGGTTCACCGGGGAGCTGTTTTTT.

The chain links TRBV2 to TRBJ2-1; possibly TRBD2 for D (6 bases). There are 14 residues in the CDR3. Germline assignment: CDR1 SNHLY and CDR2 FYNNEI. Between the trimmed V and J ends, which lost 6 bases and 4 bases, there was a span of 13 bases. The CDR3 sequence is CASRRDLKYNEQFF. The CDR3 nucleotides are TGTGCCAGCAGGCGGGACTTAAAATACAATGAGCAGTTCTTC.

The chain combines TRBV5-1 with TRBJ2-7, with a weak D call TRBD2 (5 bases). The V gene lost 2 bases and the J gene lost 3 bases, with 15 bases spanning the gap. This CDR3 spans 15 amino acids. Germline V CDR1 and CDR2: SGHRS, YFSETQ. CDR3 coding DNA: TGCGCCAGCAGCTTTCTACTAGAGAGCGGCTACGAGCAGTACTTC. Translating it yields CASSFLLESGYEQYF.

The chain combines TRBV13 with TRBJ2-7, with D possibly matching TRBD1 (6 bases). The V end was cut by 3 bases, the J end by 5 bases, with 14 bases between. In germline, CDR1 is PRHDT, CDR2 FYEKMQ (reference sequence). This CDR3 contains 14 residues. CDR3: CASSFRDKVDEQYF. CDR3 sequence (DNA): TGTGCCAGCAGCTTTCGGGACAAAGTGGACGAGCAGTACTTC.

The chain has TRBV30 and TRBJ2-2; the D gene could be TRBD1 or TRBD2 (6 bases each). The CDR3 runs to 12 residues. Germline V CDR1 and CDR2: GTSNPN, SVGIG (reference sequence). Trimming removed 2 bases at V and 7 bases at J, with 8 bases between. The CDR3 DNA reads TGTGCCTGGAGTAAGGGGGGCGGGGAGCTGTTTTTT. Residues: CAWSKGGGELFF. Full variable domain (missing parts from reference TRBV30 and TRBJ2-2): SQTIHQWPATLVQPVGSPLSLECTVEGTSNPNLYWYRQAAGRGLQLLFYSVGIGQISSEVPQNLSASRPQDRQFILSSKKLLLSDSGFYLCAWSKGGGELFFGEGSRLTVL.

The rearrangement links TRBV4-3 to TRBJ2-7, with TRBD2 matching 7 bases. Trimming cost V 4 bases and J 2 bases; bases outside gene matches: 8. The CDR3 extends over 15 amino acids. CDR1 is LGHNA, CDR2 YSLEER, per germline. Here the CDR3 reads CASSLESGVTYEQYF. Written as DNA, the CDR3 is TGCGCCAGCAGCCTAGAAAGCGGGGTAACCTACGAGCAGTACTTC.

CDR3 bases: TGTGCCAGTAGTCAAGACAGGGGCAACTATATACTTTCACCCCTCCACTTT. This gives the protein CASSQDRGNYILSPLHF. The chain combines TRBV19 with TRBJ1-6, with 8 bases fitting TRBD1. J was trimmed by 9 bases and V by 5 bases; bases with no gene match: 15. Germline V gene sequence: CDR1 LNHDA, CDR2 SQIVND (reference sequence). The CDR3 covers 17 residues.

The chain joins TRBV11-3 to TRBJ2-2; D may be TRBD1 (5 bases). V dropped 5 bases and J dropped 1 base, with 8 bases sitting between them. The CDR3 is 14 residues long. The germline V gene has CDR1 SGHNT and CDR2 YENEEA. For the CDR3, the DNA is TGTGCCAGCAGCCAGACAGAGAACACCGGGGAGCTGTTTTTT. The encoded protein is CASSQTENTGELFF.

As DNA, the CDR3 is TGTGCCAGCAGTGAATTTCGGGCCAGTAATAATTCACCCCTCCACTTT. Amino acid sequence: CASSEFRASNNSPLHF. The chain joins TRBV6-1 to TRBJ1-6; D uncertain. The CDR3 contains 16 residues. V lost 2 bases to trimming and J lost 5 bases, with 13 bases between them. CDR1 MNHNS and CDR2 SASEGT come from the germline V gene.